The source of this TCR beta chain is a study of response to subunit inactivated influenza vaccine (dated by TCRdb to the late 2010s). General notes on the study: The study used deep quantitative T cell receptor repertoire profiling to track responses to a trivalent subunit inactivated influenza vaccine.

CDR1 and CDR2 (LGHNA, YNFKEQ) derive from the germline V gene. The V end gives up 0 bases and the J end 15 bases, leaving 11 bases in the junction not matched to a gene. CDR3 length: 15 amino acids, cysteine to phenylalanine. Here the CDR3 DNA is all that survives: 45 bases in frame from base 1. What the research found in general, with its limitations: It was suggested by the authors that each seasonal influenza vaccination may recruit only a limited number of new T cells.

This clonotype was counted many times. Its antigen is unknown. No much larger clone exists at a distance of one base, and base qualities are not known. To prepare the library, RT-PCR was applied. The instrument was an Illumina HiSeq 2500. Through fastp at Q25 and MiXCR, TCRdb rebuilt clones from the public reads, retaining in-frame beta chains. When rows share a CDR3 protein, they turn into one entry using the most common DNA and genes. The sample table lists about 620,000 distinct CDR3 sequences, approximately 10% of them with a count of one. Approximately 11% of the sample rests with the top ten. These data were also filed under a second study, of T cells expressing NK-cell markers. The second study's paper adds: The TCR beta cDNA libraries were made using 5'RACE template switching, a step that added both a universal primer site and unique molecular identifiers. Fewer than ten donors provided sorted CD3+CD56+NKG2C+, CD3+CD56+NKG2C- and CD3+CD56-NKG2C+ T-cell subsets, whose TCR beta-chain repertoires were profiled. Among the eight sequenced donors, only one was HCMV-seronegative, while the other seven were HCMV-seropositive. To restrict sorting to alphabetaTCR-expressing T cells, an anti-gammadeltaTCR antibody was added in several experiments. For over five donors, the dominant CD3+CD56+NKG2C+ clonotypes were among the top 10 CD8+ clonotypes and accounted for about 1.0-7.0% of CD8+ T cells. Those dominant clonotypes were again the most abundant among CD3+CD56-NKG2C+ cells in several donors, at roughly 25-60.1%. Whether the expanded NKG2C-expressing T cell clones were specific for HCMV antigens remained unclear. Randomly selected healthy volunteers, three men and five women, were used as the eight sequenced donors. To determine HCMV serostatus, a commercial ELISA kit was used to detect HCMV-specific IgG in serum. Peripheral blood mononuclear cells were isolated from blood by Ficoll density gradient centrifugation. For several donors, bulk peripheral blood T-cell repertoires were also sequenced from unsorted PBMC. cDNA synthesis was primed from the TCR beta constant segment and was followed by two successive PCR amplification steps. Sequencing of the libraries produced 2 x 150 bp reads on Illumina HiSeq 2000/2500, MiSeq or NextSeq. MIGEC was used to demultiplex reads and group reads by UMI, and MiTCR was used to assemble and quantify clonotypes. To remove erroneous sequences, TCR cDNA sequences were retained only when supported by two or more reads. Downstream repertoire analysis used the tcR package, and clonotypes were matched across fractions by CDR3 nucleotide sequence plus V segment. VDJmatch was used to annotate antigen specificity against VDJdb, with one amino acid substitution allowed in CDR3.

The chain couples TRBV4-2 to TRBJ2-1; 10 bases in the middle match TRBD1. The sequence came from a middle-aged man who received an inactivated influenza vaccine. Donor details come from another sample of the same person, matched by shared clones. The starting material was PBMCs from blood, obtained on the day of vaccination. The bases are TGTGCCAGCAGCCAAGAGGGAGACAGGGGGCCGAGGCGGTTCTTC. It translates as CASSQEGDRGPRRFF.